The 7 T cell receptor beta chains given below trace back to one sample, sequenced in a study of monozygotic twins with cystic fibrosis. Measured with immunoSEQ multiplex PCR; TCRdb has only the in-frame clones, and not every one. The sample carries about 22,000 clones, about 86% recorded once. Sequenced: blood. The receptor source for this set is a woman in her twenties or thirties with cystic fibrosis.

The chain combines TRBV5-1 with TRBJ1-2, with D perhaps matching TRBD1 (6 bases). Germline V gene data show CDR1 as SGHRS and CDR2 as YFSETQ. The CDR3 extends over 14 amino acids. V was trimmed by 4 bases and J by 0 bases, leaving 10 bases between them. The CDR3 sequence is CASSADRANYGYTF. CDR3 sequence (DNA): TGCGCCAGCAGCGCGGACAGAGCTAACTATGGCTACACCTTC.

The chain couples TRBV4-2 to TRBJ1-1; maybe TRBD1 (5 bases). Trimming took off 2 bases at V and 5 bases at J, with 21 bases between the two ends. The germline V gene has CDR1 LGHNA and CDR2 YNFKEQ. The CDR3 has 17 amino acids. For the CDR3, the DNA is TGTGCCAGCAGCCAAAATCCCTCTTCGGGGCGGGGTACTGAAGCTTTCTTT. Its translation is CASSQNPSSGRGTEAFF.

The chain joins TRBV20-1 to TRBJ2-5; D possibly corresponds to TRBD2 (5 bases). Germline V gives CDR1 DFQATT, CDR2 SNEGSKA (reference sequence). V was cut by 8 bases and J by 5 bases, with 12 bases left in between. CDR3 length equals 11 residues. As DNA, the CDR3 is TGCAGTCCGGAGGAAGGGGAGACCCAGTACTTC. It is translated as CSPEEGETQYF.

This chain connects TRBV6-1 to TRBJ2-4; D perhaps matches TRBD1 (5 bases). V lost 7 bases, J lost 0 bases, and 13 bases lay in between. In germline, CDR1 is MNHNS, CDR2 SASEGT. The CDR3 totals 15 residues. The CDR3 DNA reads as TGTGCCAGCATTGACAGCGTACTAGCCAAAAACATTCAGTACTTC. Its translation: CASIDSVLAKNIQYF.

The chain has TRBV5-1 and TRBJ2-7; 10 bases agree with TRBD1. The V gene's germline CDR1 is SGHRS and CDR2 YFSETQ. With V trimmed by 4 bases and J by 3 bases, 10 bases remained unmatched. The CDR3 is 16 residues long. The CDR3 bases are TGCGCCAGCAGCACCGGGGACAGGGGTATCCTCTACGAGCAGTACTTC. Its protein product is CASSTGDRGILYEQYF.

V is TRBV7-8 and J is TRBJ2-1, with 8 bases that match TRBD2. Germline CDR1 and CDR2: SGHVS and FQNEAQ. V trimming: 5 bases; J trimming: 8 bases; junction bases outside the gene matches: 14. The CDR3 loop spans 16 amino acids. The CDR3 reads CASSGSGGIGKDEQFF. The CDR3 bases are TGTGCCAGCAGCGGCAGCGGGGGAATAGGGAAGGATGAGCAGTTCTTC. Drawing the rest from reference TRBV7-8 and TRBJ2-1, the complete variable domain is GAGVSQSPRYKVAKRGQDVALRCDPISGHVSLFWYQQALGQGPEFLTYFQNEAQLDKSGLPSDRFFAERPEGSVSTLKIQRTQQEDSAVYLCASSGSGGIGKDEQFFGPGTRLTVL.

The chain joins TRBV13 to TRBJ1-2; no clear D gene. With 6 bases removed from V and 3 bases from J, the gap between germline ends came to 14 bases. CDR3 length: 14 amino acids. The germline V gene encodes CDR1 PRHDT and CDR2 FYEKMQ (reference sequence). The chain's CDR3 is CASSLFQTYYGYTF. The DNA of the CDR3 is TGTGCCAGCAGTCTTTTTCAGACTTACTATGGCTACACCTTC.